This T cell receptor (beta chain) was sequenced during a study of shared clonotypes between healthy human individuals. Authors' methods: ImmunoSEQ gave junction-only sequences without quality scores, so filtering differed. Repertoires were generated with immunoSEQ multiplex PCR, while TCRdb's copy carries only in-frame clones and drops some. Clonal size and the V and J genes are those of that table, whereas D and trimming came from the DNA. In the table there are about 2.2 million clones, roughly 93% of which are singletons. Naive CD8 cells, CD45RO-negative and positively selected for CCR7, excluded terminally differentiated effector memory CD45RA+ cells. Those who donated were healthy HIV-negative adults, with no recent acute infections or vaccinations reported. V gave up 0 bases and J gave up 7 bases, with 11 bases separating them. Germline lookup yields CDR1 SGDLS and CDR2 YYNGEE. The CDR3 spans 14 residues.

The study, taken as a whole, reports: How much donors shared clonotypes was expected to be affected by sequencing depth.

A word on this clone: The antigen is undetermined.

The V call is TRBV9, the J call TRBJ2-1, with D hard to call. The clonotype originates from a man between 18 and 35 years old in good health. Some clones in this sample may be carry-over from other donors' samples. The sequenced sample consisted of naive CD8+ T cells from PBMCs. The CDR3 DNA is TGTGCCAGCAGCGTAGGTCGCCTAGGGAATGAGCAGTTCTTC. Protein sequence: CASSVGRLGNEQFF. Using reference TRBV9 and TRBJ2-1 for the parts outside the CDR3, the full variable domain is DSGVTQTPKHLITATGQRVTLRCSPRSGDLSVYWYQQSLDQGLQFLIQYYNGEERAKGNILERFSAQQFPDLHSELNLSSLELGDSALYFCASSVGRLGNEQFFGPGTRLTVL.